These T cell receptor beta chains were read from a single sample in a study of blood T cell repertoires in COVID-19. Produced via immunoSEQ multiplex PCR; TCRdb's table is partial and in-frame only. Here the sample spans some 670,000 clones, approximately 90% being singletons. Sequenced sample: peripheral blood. The receptors derive from a woman between 18 and 29 years old with acute or convalescent COVID-19. Both conserved end residues are part of each CDR3. A D gene is named only where the DNA matches it firmly. Only part of the rows carry a size: once, few, many, or a class if the clone is expanded.

>TRBJ2-3|once|TRBD1|TRBV7-2
TGTGCCAGCAGCAGAAGCCGGGACAGGGGATCAGATACGCAGTATTTT
CASSRSRDRGSDTQYF
>TRBJ1-6|-|-|TRBV18
TGTGCCAGCTCACCAATGGAGGGAAGTAATTCACCCCTCCACTTT
CASSPMEGSNSPLHF
>TRBJ1-3|-|-|TRBV9
TGTGCCAGCACTGAAGGCGGGGGATACCGCTCTGGAAACACCATATATTTT
CASTEGGGYRSGNTIYF
>TRBJ1-5|-|TRBD1|TRBV7-2
TGTGCCAGCAGCTTAGGTTACAGGGGACTCTCACAGCCCCAGCATTTT
CASSLGYRGLSQPQHF
>TRBJ1-6|-|-|TRBV12-3/TRBV12-4
TGTGCCAGCAGTTATAAAAATTCACCCCTCCACTTT
CASSYKNSPLHF
>TRBJ2-1|-|-|TRBV5-1
TGCGCCAGCAGCTTGGGCCTAGCAACTAGTTCTAACTACAATGAGCAGTTCTTC
CASSLGLATSSNYNEQFF
>TRBJ1-1|-|-|TRBV6-5
TGTGCCAGCAGCAAAACAGGGTTCACTGAAGCTTTCTTT
CASSKTGFTEAFF
>TRBJ1-3|-|-|TRBV7-2
TGTGCCAGCAGGGCGGGTCCCTCGGGAAACACCATATATTTT
CASRAGPSGNTIYF
>TRBJ2-7|-|TRBD2|TRBV27
TGTGCCAGCAGTTTATCGGATAGCGGGGGGGCTGGGGAGCAGTACTTC
CASSLSDSGGAGEQYF
>TRBJ1-1|once|-|TRBV19
TGTGCCAGTAGTATAAAGTCCCCCAGAATGAACACTGAAGCTTTCTTT
CASSIKSPRMNTEAFF
>TRBJ2-1|-|TRBD1|TRBV6-7
TGTGCCAGCAGTTACACGAGCCTTAGACAGGGGGCAAATGAGCAGTTCTTC
CASSYTSLRQGANEQFF
>TRBJ1-1|-|TRBD1|TRBV7-6
TGTGCCAGCAGCCTCTGGACAGGGGTTGGTAACACTGAAGCTTTCTTT
CASSLWTGVGNTEAFF
>TRBJ1-5|-|-|TRBV29-1
TGCAGCGTTGGAGGACAAGGTGATCAGCCCCAGCATTTT
CSVGGQGDQPQHF
>TRBJ2-3|-|TRBD2|TRBV19
TGTGCCAGTAGTTGGACTAGCGGATCAGATACGCAGTATTTT
CASSWTSGSDTQYF
>TRBJ1-5|-|-|TRBV6-6
TGTGCCAGCAGTTACTCGAGTGGGGGCCTCGGGCCCCAGCATTTT
CASSYSSGGLGPQHF
>TRBJ2-6|-|-|TRBV25-1
TGTGCCAGCAGAGATAAGGGACAAATCTCTGGGGCCAACGTCCTGACTTTC
CASRDKGQISGANVLTF
>TRBJ2-2|-|-|TRBV5-5
TGTGCCAGCAGCTTCGTCAGGGGGGTCACCGGGGAGCTGTTTTTT
CASSFVRGVTGELFF
>TRBJ2-7|once|-|TRBV9
TGTGCCAGCAGCGTAGCAGGCGCCTACGAGCAGTACTTC
CASSVAGAYEQYF
>TRBJ2-7|-|TRBD1|TRBV12-5
TGTGCTAGTGGGACCGGACAGGGATTAGCCTACGAGCAGTACTTC
CASGTGQGLAYEQYF
>TRBJ1-1|-|-|TRBV6-5
TGTGCCAGCAGTAGGAGTAAGAACACTGAAGCTTTCTTT
CASSRSKNTEAFF